This is a list of T cell receptor beta chains from one sample in a study of blood T cell repertoires in COVID-19. Assay used: immunoSEQ multiplex PCR; TCRdb lists only in-frame clones, some missing. The top ten clones hold 2% to 3% of a sample with around 300,000 clones, around 87% of them seen once. Sequenced sample: peripheral blood. These receptors originate from a man younger than 30 with active or convalescent COVID-19. CDR3s include the opening cysteine and the closing phenylalanine or tryptophan. The D gene is left open where the match is weak. Size is omitted from some rows. Given values are once, few, many or a class for expanded clones.

size,V,D,J,DNA,CDR3
.,TRBV19,.,TRBJ1-2,TGTGCCAGTAGTGACAAAGACAGGAACTATGGCTACACCTTC,CASSDKDRNYGYTF
.,TRBV4-1,TRBD1,TRBJ1-5,TGCGCCAGCAGCCAGGCGCCGGGACAGCCCACGCCCCAGCATTTT,CASSQAPGQPTPQHF
.,TRBV4-3,.,TRBJ2-5,TGCGCCAGCAGCCAAGCAGAAGGGCTAGGAAGGGGGACCCAGTACTTC,CASSQAEGLGRGTQYF
.,TRBV28,TRBD1,TRBJ1-2,TGTGCCAGCAGCCTTTTCTTCGGGACAGGATATGGCTACACCTTC,CASSLFFGTGYGYTF
.,TRBV27,TRBD1,TRBJ1-2,TGTGCCAGCAGTTTAGACGGACAGGGGCTCATCTATGGCTACACCTTC,CASSLDGQGLIYGYTF
.,TRBV6-4,.,TRBJ2-2,TGTGCCAGCAGTGACTCGTACGGGGGAAACACCGGGGAGCTGTTTTTT,CASSDSYGGNTGELFF
.,TRBV29-1,.,TRBJ1-4,TGCAGCGTTGAAGTCTGGATCGGGCAGGGTGAAAAACTGTTTTTT,CSVEVWIGQGEKLFF
.,TRBV6-4,.,TRBJ1-6,TGTGCCAGCAGTGACTCTTTCTCTAATTCACCCCTCCACTTT,CASSDSFSNSPLHF
.,TRBV11-3,.,TRBJ2-1,TGTGCCAGCAGCTTGACCGGGTATGAGCAGTTCTTC,CASSLTGYEQFF
.,TRBV10-2,TRBD1,TRBJ1-1,TGCGCCAGCAGTGAAACAGGGGTTTCGACTGAAGCTTTCTTT,CASSETGVSTEAFF
.,TRBV7-9,TRBD2,TRBJ2-3,TGTGCCAGCAGCTTAATCGCGGGAGGGCCGAGGGGCACAGATACGCAGTATTTT,CASSLIAGGPRGTDTQYF
.,TRBV7-2,TRBD1,TRBJ1-4,TGTGCCAGCAGCTCAACAGGGGGCTTTAATGAAAAACTGTTTTTT,CASSSTGGFNEKLFF
.,TRBV5-1,.,TRBJ2-1,TGCGCCAGCAGCTTAACAGGGTCAATAGATGAGCAGTTCTTC,CASSLTGSIDEQFF
.,TRBV4-1,.,TRBJ1-4,TGCGCCAGCAGCTATAGCCGGGGGGATGAAAAACTGTTTTTT,CASSYSRGDEKLFF
.,TRBV5-1,.,TRBJ1-3,TGCGCCAGCAGCACGGACATCAACTCTGGAAACACCATATATTTT,CASSTDINSGNTIYF
.,TRBV29-1,TRBD1,TRBJ2-1,TGCAGCGGAGCCGGGACAGGGGTCCTCGGGCAGTTCTTC,CSGAGTGVLGQFF
once,TRBV5-1,.,TRBJ1-2,TGCGCCAGCAGCTTTGTAGGTCCCGGAGCTAACTATGGCTACACCTTC,CASSFVGPGANYGYTF
.,TRBV4-1,.,TRBJ2-7,TGCGCCAGCAGCCAAGATCAAGGCGGCTTAACCTACGAGCAGTACTTC,CASSQDQGGLTYEQYF
.,TRBV15,.,TRBJ2-7,TGTGCCACCAGCAGACAAGACACCTACGAGCAGTACTTC,CATSRQDTYEQYF
once,TRBV19,.,TRBJ2-7,TGTGCCAGCAGCAAAGTGGCGGACTCCTACGAGCAGTACTTC,CASSKVADSYEQYF
.,TRBV6-5,.,TRBJ1-5,TGTGCCAGTCGGGGGAATAGCAATCAGCCCCAGCATTTT,CASRGNSNQPQHF
.,TRBV28,.,TRBJ1-4,TGTGCCAGCAGTTTAGCCGGGATGGGTGAAAAACTGTTTTTT,CASSLAGMGEKLFF
.,TRBV7-9,TRBD2,TRBJ2-7,TGTGCCAGCAGCGACGGGACTAGCGGGAGGGCCGTCGAGCAGTACTTC,CASSDGTSGRAVEQYF
.,TRBV4-1,.,TRBJ2-1,TGCGCCAGCAGCCAAGAACAGCTCAATGAGCAGTTCTTC,CASSQEQLNEQFF
.,TRBV15,.,TRBJ1-2,TGTGCCACCAGCAGAGATCGGGGGGAGTATGGCTACACCTTC,CATSRDRGEYGYTF
once,TRBV10-2,.,TRBJ1-6,TGCGCCAGCAGTGAGATCTGGGCAGGGAATTCACCCCTCCACTTT,CASSEIWAGNSPLHF